Listed here are 14 T cell receptor beta chains from one sample, sequenced in a study of T cells expressing NK-cell markers. TCRdb reprocessed the 5' RACE reads and reports one entry per CDR3 protein, with no DNA. The table for this sample gives 120,000 to 150,000 distinct CDR3 sequences. Sequenced material: blood T cells: a sorted CD56 or NKG2C T cell subset, CD4+ or CD8+ T cells, or bulk PBMC T cells (not recorded which). Every receptor here comes from a man in his late teens or twenties in good health.

The V and J genes are TRBV27 and TRBJ2-7; TCRdb returns TRBD2, unconfirmable since there is no DNA. The CDR3 has 13 amino acids. Germline CDR1 reads MNHEY; CDR2 reads SMNVEV (reference sequence). CDR3 in amino acids: CASSFYSGSEQYF.

This chain uses TRBV25-1 with TRBJ2-7; TCRdb lists TRBD1, though no DNA is available to test this call. The CDR3 is 15 amino acids. Germline V gene sequence: CDR1 MGHDK, CDR2 SYGVNS. The CDR3 spells CASSSQGNQGREQYF.

V and J are TRBV24-1 and TRBJ2-7; the D gene TCRdb calls, TRBD1, cannot be checked with no DNA. The CDR3 is 12 amino acids. Germline CDR1 reads KGHDR; CDR2 reads SFDVKD. CDR3 loop: CATSEGDYEQYF.

CDR3: CAISESKTSGSFGAYEQYF. This chain links TRBV10-3 with TRBJ2-7; TCRdb's D call, TRBD2, is unchecked because there is no DNA. Germline CDR1 ENHRY, CDR2 SYGVKD. The CDR3 covers 19 residues.

The rearrangement joins TRBV9 to TRBJ2-7; TCRdb names TRBD2, which stays unverified in the absence of DNA. CDR3 length equals 16 residues. Germline CDR1 reads SGDLS; CDR2 reads YYNGEE. The CDR3 here is CASSVGTSGSDDEQYF.

The chain joins TRBV12-3 or TRBV12-4 to TRBJ2-1; TCRdb gives TRBD1 as the D gene, but with no DNA this cannot be confirmed. This CDR3 region has 15 residues. The CDR3 here is CASSSRGPPLGGQFF.

The chain carries TRBV4-2 and TRBJ1-2. Germline V lookup: CDR1 LGHNA, CDR2 YNFKEQ. The CDR3 is 15 amino acids. The CDR3 reads CASSQEFGGDYGYTF.

The chain links TRBV5-1 to TRBJ2-1. CDR1 and CDR2 from the germline V gene are SGHRS and YFSETQ. The CDR3 sequence is 15 residues long. The CDR3 sequence: CASSFLENSYNEQFF.

The chain combines TRBV13 with TRBJ1-1; TCRdb's D call, TRBD1, is unchecked because there is no DNA. Per the germline V gene, CDR1 is PRHDT and CDR2 is FYEKMQ (reference sequence). The CDR3 spans 15 residues. This CDR3 reads CASSSSGTGNTEAFF.

The chain carries TRBV29-1 and TRBJ2-2. The CDR3 covers 13 residues. Germline V gene data show CDR1 as SQVTM and CDR2 as ANQGSEA. The CDR3 loop reads CSVLPPNTGELFF.

The chain is built from TRBV5-1 and TRBJ2-1. This CDR3 has 14 amino acids. Germline V gene data show CDR1 as SGHRS and CDR2 as YFSETQ. The CDR3 sequence is CASSFGSSVYEQFF.

The chain links TRBV14 to TRBJ2-1; absent DNA, TCRdb's TRBD1 call cannot be checked. Germline lookup yields CDR1 SGHDN and CDR2 FVKESK. This CDR3 spans 16 amino acids. CDR3 protein: CASSQLGRQAYNEQFF.

This chain joins TRBV7-9 and TRBJ1-6; TCRdb picks TRBD1, but there is no DNA to check that call. The CDR3 runs 17 residues. The germline CDR1 and CDR2 sequences are SEHNR and FQNEAQ (reference sequence). CDR3 sequence reads: CASSLDVDRAYNSPLHF.

The CDR3 loop reads CASSLSPGGREQFF. This chain joins TRBV5-1 and TRBJ2-1; TCRdb reports TRBD1, a call that lacks DNA to check it against. The CDR3 contains 14 residues. Looked up from germline, CDR1 is SGHRS and CDR2 is YFSETQ.